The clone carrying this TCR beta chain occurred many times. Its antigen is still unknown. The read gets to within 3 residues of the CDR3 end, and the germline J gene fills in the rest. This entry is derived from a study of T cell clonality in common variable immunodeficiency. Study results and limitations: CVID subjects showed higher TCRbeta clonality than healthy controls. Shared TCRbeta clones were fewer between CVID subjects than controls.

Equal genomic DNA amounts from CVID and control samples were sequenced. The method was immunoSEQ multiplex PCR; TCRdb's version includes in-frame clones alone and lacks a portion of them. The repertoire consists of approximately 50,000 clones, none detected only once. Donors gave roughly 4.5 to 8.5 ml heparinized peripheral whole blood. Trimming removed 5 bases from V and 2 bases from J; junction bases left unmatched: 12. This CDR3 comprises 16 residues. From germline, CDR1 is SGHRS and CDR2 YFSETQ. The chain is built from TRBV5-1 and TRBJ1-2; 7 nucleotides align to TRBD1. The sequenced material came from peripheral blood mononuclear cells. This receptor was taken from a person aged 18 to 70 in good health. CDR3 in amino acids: CASSLFYRGSNYGYTF. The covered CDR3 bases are TGCGCCAGCAGTTTATTCTACAGGGGATCAAACTATGGC.